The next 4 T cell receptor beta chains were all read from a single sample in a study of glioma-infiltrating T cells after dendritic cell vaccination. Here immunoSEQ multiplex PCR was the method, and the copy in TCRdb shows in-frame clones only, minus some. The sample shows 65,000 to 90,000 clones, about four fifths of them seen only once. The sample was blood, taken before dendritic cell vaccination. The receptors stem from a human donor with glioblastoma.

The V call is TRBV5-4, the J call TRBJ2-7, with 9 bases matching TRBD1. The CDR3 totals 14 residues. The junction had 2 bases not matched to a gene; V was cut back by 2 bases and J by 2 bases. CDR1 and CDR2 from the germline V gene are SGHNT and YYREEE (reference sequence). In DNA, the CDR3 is TGTGCCAGCAGCTTTAACAGGGGGCCCTACGAGCAGTACGTC. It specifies CASSFNRGPYEQYV.

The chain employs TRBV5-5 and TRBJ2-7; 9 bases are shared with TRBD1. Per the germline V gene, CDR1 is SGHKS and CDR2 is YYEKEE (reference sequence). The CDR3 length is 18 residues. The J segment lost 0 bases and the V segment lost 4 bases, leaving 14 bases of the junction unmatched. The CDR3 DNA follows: TGTGCCAGCAGCCTCCGATCACCGGGACAGGGAAGCTCCTACGAGCAGTACGTC. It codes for CASSLRSPGQGSSYEQYV.

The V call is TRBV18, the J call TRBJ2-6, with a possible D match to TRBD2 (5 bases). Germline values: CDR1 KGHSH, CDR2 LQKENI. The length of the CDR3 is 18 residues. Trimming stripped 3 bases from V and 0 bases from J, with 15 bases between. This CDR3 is CASSPSVARLSGANVLTF. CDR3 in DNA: TGTGCCAGCTCACCTAGCGTGGCGAGACTCTCTGGGGCCAACGTCCTGACTTTC.

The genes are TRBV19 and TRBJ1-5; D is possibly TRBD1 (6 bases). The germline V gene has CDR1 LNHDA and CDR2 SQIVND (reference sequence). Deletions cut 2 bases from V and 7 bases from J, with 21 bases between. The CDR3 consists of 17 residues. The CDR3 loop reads CASSISPSRQGKQPQHF. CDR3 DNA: TGTGCCAGTAGTATAAGTCCTTCCCGCCAGGGGAAACAGCCCCAGCATTTT.